The 15 T cell receptor beta chains in this list originate from one sample, sequenced in a study of blood T cells in healthy people across ages (dated by TCRdb to the mid-2010s). Library generation was performed with 5' RACE. The run used an Illumina HiSeq 2500. A second PCR of about 6 to 12 cycles was run with a J-beta primer mix and a sample-barcoded 5' primer. The public reads were reanalyzed by TCRdb: fastp trimming at Q25, MiXCR alignment, in-frame beta chains only. Every entry covers one CDR3 protein and lists the most common genes and DNA from its rows. Recorded for this sample are 800,000 to 1,000,000 distinct CDR3 sequences; about 48% of them occurred a single time. The ten largest clones add up to roughly an eighth of the sample. Sequencing was carried out using blood. The source of these receptors is a man aged 30 to 45 in good health.

V usage is TRBV12-3 or TRBV12-4 and J usage is TRBJ1-2; tentatively, D is TRBD1 (5 bases). CDR3 length: 15 residues. Trimming pared 5 bases from V and 5 bases from J, leaving 18 bases between. DNA of the CDR3: TGTGCCAGCAGTCTTTGGTCGGGGGGGATATATGGCTACACCTTC. Protein sequence: CASSLWSGGIYGYTF.

The chain couples TRBV18 to TRBJ1-1; a possible D gene is TRBD1 (5 bases). CDR1 KGHSH and CDR2 LQKENI come from the germline V gene. CDR3 length: 14 amino acids. Trimming took off 5 bases at V and 0 bases at J, with 10 bases between the two ends. CDR3 region: CASSATALNTEAFF. CDR3 DNA sequence: TGTGCCAGCTCAGCGACAGCCCTGAACACTGAAGCTTTCTTT.

V is TRBV20-1 and J is TRBJ2-1; no definite D call. The germline gives CDR1 DFQATT, CDR2 SNEGSKA (reference sequence). V shed 3 bases and J shed 6 bases, with 12 bases lying between them. The CDR3 is 13 residues long. CDR3 sequence reads: CSARVVSRNEQFF. In DNA, the CDR3 is TGCAGTGCTAGGGTGGTCTCGCGCAATGAGCAGTTCTTC.

The CDR3 loop reads CASSSGRLAGGLQETQYF. CDR3 sequence (DNA): TGTGCCAGCAGTTCTGGGAGACTAGCGGGGGGCCTTCAAGAGACCCAGTACTTC. This sequence joins TRBV6-5 and TRBJ2-4, with 13 nucleotides matching TRBD2. The J call may not be correct, given that the DNA end is closer to TRBJ2-5. Germline assignment: CDR1 MNHEY and CDR2 SVGAGI. The CDR3 covers 18 residues.

V usage is TRBV6-2 or TRBV6-3 and J usage is TRBJ2-1; D is perhaps TRBD2 (6 bases). The germline V gene has CDR1 MNHEY and CDR2 SVGEGT. CDR3 length equals 15 residues. Trimming pared 6 bases from V and 2 bases from J, leaving 14 bases between. The chain's CDR3 is CASRGRQAPYNEQFF. Written as DNA, the CDR3 is TGTGCCAGCAGAGGGAGGCAGGCCCCCTACAATGAGCAGTTCTTC.

This clonotype was counted between two and nine times. The chain couples TRBV6-1 to TRBJ2-5; TRBD2 matches 12 bases. CDR3 length equals 15 residues. The junction had 5 bases not matched to a gene; V was cut back by 8 bases and J by 1 base. Germline V gene sequence: CDR1 MNHNS, CDR2 SASEGT. The CDR3 coding sequence is TGTGCCAGCTCTACTAGCGGGGGGTCCCAAGAGACCCAGTACTTC. This gives the protein CASSTSGGSQETQYF.

Only one count was recorded for this clonotype. This chain joins TRBV12-3 or TRBV12-4 and TRBJ2-5, with 8 bases that match TRBD2. This CDR3 is built from 14 residues. Trimming at V came to 7 bases and at J to 1 base, leaving 5 bases not matched to a gene. The CDR3 nucleotides are TGTGCCAGCACCCGGACTAGCACCCAAGAGACCCAGTACTTC. Its protein product is CASTRTSTQETQYF.

In regard to this clonotype: The junction does not match germline at one end; this may be a read error. The rearrangement links TRBV20-1 to TRBJ1-5; 8 nucleotides line up with TRBD1. CDR3 size: 16 residues. Germline V lookup: CDR1 DFQATT, CDR2 SNEGSKA (reference sequence). CDR3 residues: CSARDARGLSNQPQHF. The CDR3 bases are TGCAGTGCCAGAGATGCCAGGGGGCTAAGTAATCAGCCCCAGCATTTT.

V is TRBV6-2 or TRBV6-3 and J is TRBJ1-2, with 7 bases fitting TRBD1. CDR3 size: 13 residues. The germline gives CDR1 MNHEY, CDR2 SVGEGT. V gave up 6 bases and J gave up 7 bases; unmatched junction bases: 8. The chain's CDR3 is CASSHGQVTGYTF. CDR3 coding DNA: TGTGCCAGCAGCCACGGACAGGTTACTGGCTACACCTTC.

The chain joins TRBV4-1 to TRBJ1-1; 10 bases match TRBD1. The CDR3 is 16 amino acids. With V trimmed by 4 bases and J by 4 bases, 9 bases remained unmatched. Germline V gene data show CDR1 as MGHRA and CDR2 as YSYEKL. The CDR3 sequence is CASSLLPGQGSTEAFF. CDR3 nucleotides: TGCGCCAGCAGCCTTCTGCCGGGACAGGGGAGCACTGAAGCTTTCTTT.

The V and J genes are TRBV29-1 and TRBJ2-3, with TRBD2 identical over 8 bases. CDR1 is SQVTM and CDR2 is ANQGSEA in the germline V gene. The CDR3 totals 17 residues. V was clipped by 4 bases and J by 0 bases; unmatched bases: 12. CDR3 DNA sequence: TGCAGCGTTGTAGGCCAGCGGGGGCCCTTTAGCACAGATACGCAGTATTTT. This translates into CSVVGQRGPFSTDTQYF.

The table lists this clonotype with a few counts. The chain couples TRBV20-1 to TRBJ2-7; D ambiguous. Germline CDR1 and CDR2: DFQATT and SNEGSKA (reference sequence). The V and J ends lost 5 bases and 5 bases respectively, with 16 bases between them. The CDR3 has 13 residues. The CDR3 sequence: CSAPVREENEQYF. CDR3 in DNA: TGCAGTGCTCCGGTGAGAGAAGAGAACGAGCAGTACTTC.

This clonotype has more than one count but fewer than ten. The rearrangement links TRBV7-3 to TRBJ2-4, with 8 bases matching TRBD1. This CDR3 comprises 13 residues. Germline lookup yields CDR1 SGHTA and CDR2 FQGTGA. The V gene end was trimmed by 6 bases and the J gene end by 6 bases; junction bases not matched to a gene: 4. The chain's CDR3 is CASRETGGNIQYF. CDR3 nucleotides: TGTGCCAGCAGGGAAACAGGGGGAAACATTCAGTACTTC.

The chain carries TRBV5-1 and TRBJ2-1; maybe TRBD1 (6 bases). CDR1 and CDR2 from the germline V gene are SGHRS and YFSETQ. The CDR3 is made up of 13 amino acids. V was shortened by 4 bases and J by 6 bases, with 11 bases between the two germline ends. In DNA, the CDR3 is TGCGCCAGCAGCCCTGACAGGACCAATGAGCAGTTCTTC. It encodes CASSPDRTNEQFF.

This chain connects TRBV12-3 or TRBV12-4 to TRBJ2-1, with D possibly TRBD2 on 6 matching bases. The DNA end lines up better with TRBJ2-7; the J call may be wrong. CDR3 size: 17 residues. CDR3: CASTINRGKSTYNEQYF. The CDR3 DNA sequence: TGTGCCAGCACCATAAATCGGGGGAAATCCACCTACAATGAGCAGTACTTC.